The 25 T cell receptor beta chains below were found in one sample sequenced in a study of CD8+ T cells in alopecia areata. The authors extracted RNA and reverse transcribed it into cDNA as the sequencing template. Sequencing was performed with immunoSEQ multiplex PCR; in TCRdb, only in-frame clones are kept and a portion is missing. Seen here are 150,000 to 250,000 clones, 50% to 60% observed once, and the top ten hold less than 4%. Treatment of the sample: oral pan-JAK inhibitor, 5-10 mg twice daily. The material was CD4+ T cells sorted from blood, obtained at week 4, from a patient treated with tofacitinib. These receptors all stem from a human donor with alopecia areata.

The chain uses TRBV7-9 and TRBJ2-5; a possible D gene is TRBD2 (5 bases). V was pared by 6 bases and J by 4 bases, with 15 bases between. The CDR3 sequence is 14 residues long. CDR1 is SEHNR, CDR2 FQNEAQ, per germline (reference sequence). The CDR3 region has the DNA TGTGCCAGCAGTCAAGCGGACTTGGGAGAGACCCAGTACTTC. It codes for CASSQADLGETQYF.

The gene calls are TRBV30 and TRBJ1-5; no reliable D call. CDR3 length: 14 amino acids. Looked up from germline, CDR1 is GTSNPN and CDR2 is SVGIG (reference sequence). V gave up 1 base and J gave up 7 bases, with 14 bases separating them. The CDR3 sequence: CAWSGRTNAQPQHF. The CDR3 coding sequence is TGTGCCTGGAGTGGACGGACGAACGCCCAGCCCCAGCATTTT.

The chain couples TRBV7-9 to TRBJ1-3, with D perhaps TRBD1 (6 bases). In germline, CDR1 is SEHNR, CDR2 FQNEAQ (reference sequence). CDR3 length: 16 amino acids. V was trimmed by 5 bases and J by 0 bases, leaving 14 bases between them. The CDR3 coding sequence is TGTGCCAGCAGCACCATACAGGGAAGCTCTGGAAACACCATATATTTT. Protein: CASSTIQGSSGNTIYF.

CDR3 in amino acids: CASSSRDRVGYTF. The CDR3 DNA reads as TGTGCCAGCAGCAGCCGGGACAGGGTTGGCTACACCTTC. V usage is TRBV5-6 and J usage is TRBJ1-2; TRBD1 matches at 9 bases. The germline CDR1 and CDR2 sequences are SGHDT and YYEEEE. V lost 4 bases, J lost 7 bases, and 5 bases stayed unmatched. This CDR3 has 13 amino acids.

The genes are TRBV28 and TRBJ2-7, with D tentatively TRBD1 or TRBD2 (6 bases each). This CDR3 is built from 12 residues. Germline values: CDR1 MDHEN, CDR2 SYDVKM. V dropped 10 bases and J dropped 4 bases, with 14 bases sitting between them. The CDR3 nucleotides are TGTGCCATTTCGGGGGCGGGATACGAGCAGTACTTC. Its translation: CAISGAGYEQYF.

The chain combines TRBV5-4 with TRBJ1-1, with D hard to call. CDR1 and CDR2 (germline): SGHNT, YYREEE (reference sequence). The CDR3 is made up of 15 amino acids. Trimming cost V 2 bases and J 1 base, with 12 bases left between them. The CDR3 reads CASSFFFRGNTEAFF. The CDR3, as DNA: TGTGCCAGCAGCTTTTTTTTCCGGGGGAACACTGAAGCTTTCTTT.

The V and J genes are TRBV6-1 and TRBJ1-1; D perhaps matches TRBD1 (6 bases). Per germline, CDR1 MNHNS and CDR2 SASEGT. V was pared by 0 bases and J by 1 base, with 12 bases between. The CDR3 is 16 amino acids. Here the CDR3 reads CASSEAAGAANTEAFF. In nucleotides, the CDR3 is TGTGCCAGCAGTGAAGCAGCAGGGGCCGCGAACACTGAAGCTTTCTTT.

The CDR3 DNA follows: TGTGCCAGCAGTTACTCGGGCGTGAACACTGAAGCTTTCTTT. Translated: CASSYSGVNTEAFF. The chain couples TRBV6-6 to TRBJ1-1; D is ambiguous. V was clipped by 0 bases and J by 0 bases, with 5 bases between them. The CDR3 extends over 14 amino acids. The germline gives CDR1 MNHNY, CDR2 SVGAGI (reference sequence).

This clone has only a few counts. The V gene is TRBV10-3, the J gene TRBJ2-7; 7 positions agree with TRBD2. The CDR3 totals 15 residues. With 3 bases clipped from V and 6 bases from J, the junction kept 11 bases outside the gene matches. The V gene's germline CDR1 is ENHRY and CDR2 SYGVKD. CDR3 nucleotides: TGTGCCATCAGTGATTCATCGGGGGGAGACTCCGAGCAGTACTTC. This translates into CAISDSSGGDSEQYF.

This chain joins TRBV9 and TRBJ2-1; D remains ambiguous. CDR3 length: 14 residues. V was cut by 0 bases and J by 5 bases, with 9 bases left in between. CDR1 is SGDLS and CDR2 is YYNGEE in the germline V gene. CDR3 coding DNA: TGTGCCAGCAGCGTAGCGCCCAGAGACAATGAGCAGTTCTTC. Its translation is CASSVAPRDNEQFF.

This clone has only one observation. CDR3 sequence (DNA): TGCAGCGTTGGATCGGAGGGCTACACCTTC. Protein product: CSVGSEGYTF. The chain combines TRBV29-1 with TRBJ1-2; D is uncertain. The V gene's germline CDR1 is SQVTM and CDR2 ANQGSEA. The ends were cut back, 4 bases at V and 8 bases at J, with 8 bases in the middle. The CDR3 has 10 residues.

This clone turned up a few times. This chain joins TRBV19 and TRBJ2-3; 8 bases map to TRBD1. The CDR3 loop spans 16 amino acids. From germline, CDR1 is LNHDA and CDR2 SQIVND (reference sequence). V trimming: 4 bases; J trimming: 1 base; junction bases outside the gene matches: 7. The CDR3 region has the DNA TGTGCCAGTAGTACCTCGACAGGGGCCCGCACAGATACGCAGTATTTT. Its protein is CASSTSTGARTDTQYF.

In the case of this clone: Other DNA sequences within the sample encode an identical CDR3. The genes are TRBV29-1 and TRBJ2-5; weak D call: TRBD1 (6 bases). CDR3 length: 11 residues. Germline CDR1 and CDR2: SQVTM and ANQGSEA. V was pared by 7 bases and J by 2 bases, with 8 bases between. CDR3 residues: CSGGHQETQYF. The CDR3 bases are TGCAGCGGGGGGCATCAAGAGACCCAGTACTTC.

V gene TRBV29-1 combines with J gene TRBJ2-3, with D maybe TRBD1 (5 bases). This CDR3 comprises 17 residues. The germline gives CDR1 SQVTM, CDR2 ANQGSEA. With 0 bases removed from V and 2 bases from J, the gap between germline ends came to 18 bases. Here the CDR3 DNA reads TGCAGCGTTGAAGATGGCGGACAAAAAAGGAACACAGATACGCAGTATTTT. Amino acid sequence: CSVEDGGQKRNTDTQYF.

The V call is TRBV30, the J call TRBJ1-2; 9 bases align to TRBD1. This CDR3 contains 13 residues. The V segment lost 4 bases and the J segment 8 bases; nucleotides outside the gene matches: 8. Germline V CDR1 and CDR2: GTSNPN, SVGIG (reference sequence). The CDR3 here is CAWIPGQGRGYTF. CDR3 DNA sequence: TGTGCCTGGATCCCGGGACAGGGTAGGGGCTACACCTTC.

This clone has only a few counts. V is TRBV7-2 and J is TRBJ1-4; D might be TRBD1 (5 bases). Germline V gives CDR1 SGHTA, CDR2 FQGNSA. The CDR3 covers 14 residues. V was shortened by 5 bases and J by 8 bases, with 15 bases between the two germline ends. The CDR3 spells CASSPETVTEKLFF. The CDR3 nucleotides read TGTGCCAGCAGCCCCGAGACAGTCACCGAAAAACTGTTTTTT. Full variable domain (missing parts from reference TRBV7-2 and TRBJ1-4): GAGVSQSPSNKVTEKGKDVELRCDPISGHTALYWYRQSLGQGLEFLIYFQGNSAPDKSGLPSDRFSAERTGGSVSTLTIQRTQQEDSAVYLCASSPETVTEKLFFGSGTQLSVL.

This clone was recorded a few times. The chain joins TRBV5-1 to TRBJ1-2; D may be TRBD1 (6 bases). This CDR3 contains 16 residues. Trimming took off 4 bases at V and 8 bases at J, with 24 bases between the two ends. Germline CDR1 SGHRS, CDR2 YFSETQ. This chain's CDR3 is CASSPQSVRGITGYTF. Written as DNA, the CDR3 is TGCGCCAGCAGCCCCCAATCGGTGAGGGGGATCACCGGCTACACCTTC. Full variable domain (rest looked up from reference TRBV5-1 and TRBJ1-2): KAGVTQTPRYLIKTRGQQVTLSCSPISGHRSVSWYQQTPGQGLQFLFEYFSETQRNKGNFPGRFSGRQFSNSRSEMNVSTLELGDSALYLCASSPQSVRGITGYTFGSGTRLTVV.

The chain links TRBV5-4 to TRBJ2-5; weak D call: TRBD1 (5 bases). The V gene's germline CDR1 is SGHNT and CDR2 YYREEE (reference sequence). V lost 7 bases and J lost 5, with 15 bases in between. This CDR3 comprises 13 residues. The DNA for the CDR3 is TGTGCCAGCGGACGGTGGACACGGGAGACCCAGTACTTC. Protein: CASGRWTRETQYF.

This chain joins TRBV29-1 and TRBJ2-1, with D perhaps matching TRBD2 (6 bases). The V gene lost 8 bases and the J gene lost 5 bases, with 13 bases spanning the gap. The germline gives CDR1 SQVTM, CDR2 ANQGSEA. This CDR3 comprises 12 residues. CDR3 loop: CSPRPGDNEQFF. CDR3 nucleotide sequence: TGCAGCCCTAGACCGGGAGACAATGAGCAGTTCTTC.

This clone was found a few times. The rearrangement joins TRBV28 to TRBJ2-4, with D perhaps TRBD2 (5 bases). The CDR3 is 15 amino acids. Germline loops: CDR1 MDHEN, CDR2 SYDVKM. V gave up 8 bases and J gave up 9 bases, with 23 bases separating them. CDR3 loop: CASCETGSLVSIQYF. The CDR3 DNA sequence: TGTGCCAGCTGCGAAACGGGATCCCTAGTATCCATTCAGTACTTC.

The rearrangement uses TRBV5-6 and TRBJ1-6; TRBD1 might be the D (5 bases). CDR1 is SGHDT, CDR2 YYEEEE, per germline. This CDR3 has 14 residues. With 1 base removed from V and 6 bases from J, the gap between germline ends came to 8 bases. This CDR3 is CASSLLGVNSPLHF. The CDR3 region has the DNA TGTGCCAGCAGCTTGTTAGGGGTTAATTCACCCCTCCACTTT.

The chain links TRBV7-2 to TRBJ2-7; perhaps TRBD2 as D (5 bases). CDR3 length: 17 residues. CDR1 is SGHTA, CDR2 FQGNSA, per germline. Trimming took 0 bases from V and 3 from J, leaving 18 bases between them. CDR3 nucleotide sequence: TGTGCCAGCAGCTTAGCGAATCGGCGGGCGGAAGGCTACGAGCAGTACTTC. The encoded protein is CASSLANRRAEGYEQYF. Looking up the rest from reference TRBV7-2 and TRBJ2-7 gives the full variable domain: GAGVSQSPSNKVTEKGKDVELRCDPISGHTALYWYRQSLGQGLEFLIYFQGNSAPDKSGLPSDRFSAERTGGSVSTLTIQRTQQEDSAVYLCASSLANRRAEGYEQYFGPGTRLTVT.

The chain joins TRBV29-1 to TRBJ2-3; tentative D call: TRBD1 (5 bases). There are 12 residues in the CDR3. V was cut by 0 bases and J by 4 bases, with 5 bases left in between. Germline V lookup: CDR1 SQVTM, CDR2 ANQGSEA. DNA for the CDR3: TGCAGCGTTGAAGAGGGGCCAGATACGCAGTATTTT. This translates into CSVEEGPDTQYF.

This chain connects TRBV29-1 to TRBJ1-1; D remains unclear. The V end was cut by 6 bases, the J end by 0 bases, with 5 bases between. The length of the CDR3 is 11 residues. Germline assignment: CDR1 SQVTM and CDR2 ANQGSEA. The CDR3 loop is CSVHLNTEAFF. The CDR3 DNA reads TGCAGCGTGCATTTGAACACTGAAGCTTTCTTT.

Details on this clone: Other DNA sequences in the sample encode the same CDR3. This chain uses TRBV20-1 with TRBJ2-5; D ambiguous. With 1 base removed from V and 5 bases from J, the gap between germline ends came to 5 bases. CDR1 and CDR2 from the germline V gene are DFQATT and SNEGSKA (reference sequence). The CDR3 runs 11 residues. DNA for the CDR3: TGCAGTGCTAGAGTTGGGGAGACCCAGTACTTC. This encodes CSARVGETQYF.